The 15 T cell receptor beta chains presented below share a single source sample, sequenced in a study of graft-versus-host responses after intestinal transplantation. The antigens of these receptors remain unknown. Here immunoSEQ multiplex PCR was the method, and the copy in TCRdb shows in-frame clones only, minus some. The sample contains approximately 99,000 clones, 85% to 95% of which appear only once. The specimen comprised unstimulated CD8+ T cells sorted from spleen or lymph node cells, sampled before transplant. These receptors were taken from a human donor who was the organ donor for an intestinal transplant.

The V gene is TRBV5-6, the J gene TRBJ1-5; possibly TRBD1 for D (6 bases). Germline V CDR1 and CDR2: SGHDT, YYEEEE. The CDR3 is made up of 16 amino acids. Trimming pared 2 bases from V and 1 base from J, leaving 13 bases between. The CDR3 nucleotides read TGTGCCAGCAGCTTACACAGGGCTCTGAGCAATCAGCCCCAGCATTTT. It translates to CASSLHRALSNQPQHF.

This chain uses TRBV7-9 with TRBJ1-1; D is possibly TRBD1 (5 bases). Germline CDR1 is SEHNR and CDR2 is FQNEAQ (reference sequence). This CDR3 comprises 13 residues. V was pared by 0 bases and J by 11 bases, with 13 bases between. The CDR3 region has the DNA TGTGCCAGCAGCTTAGCGTGGGGAGGGGCCGCTTTCTTT. Amino acids: CASSLAWGGAAFF.

The chain combines TRBV21-1 with TRBJ2-1; no check of the table's D call, TRBD2, against the DNA was made. TRBV21-1 is shown as a pseudogene. The CDR3 contains 16 residues. The CDR3 sequence is CASSKSDREGGNEQFF. CDR3 nucleotide sequence: TGTGCCAGCAGCAAATCAGATCGGGAGGGCGGCAATGAGCAGTTCTTC.

The gene calls are TRBV30 and TRBJ2-3; D remains unclear. From germline, CDR1 is GTSNPN and CDR2 SVGIG (reference sequence). Between the trimmed V and J ends, which lost 1 base and 0 bases, there was a span of 11 bases. This CDR3 region has 15 residues. Here the CDR3 DNA reads TGTGCCTGGAGTGGTACGGGTCTCAGCACAGATACGCAGTATTTT. The encoded protein is CAWSGTGLSTDTQYF.

This chain uses TRBV9 with TRBJ2-5; possibly TRBD1 for D (5 bases). The CDR3 sequence is 14 residues long. CDR1 is SGDLS and CDR2 is YYNGEE in the germline V gene. The germline V and J ends were trimmed by 1 base and 1 base, with 8 bases remaining between them. CDR3 in DNA: TGTGCCAGCAGCGTAACAACAGGCCAAGAGACCCAGTACTTC. The encoded protein is CASSVTTGQETQYF.

The chain couples TRBV5-1 to TRBJ2-3; a possible D gene is TRBD2 (6 bases). Germline V gives CDR1 SGHRS, CDR2 YFSETQ. V was clipped by 5 bases and J by 3 bases, with 10 bases between them. The CDR3 consists of 13 residues. The CDR3 DNA reads TGCGCCAGCAGACCTGGGACTACAGATACGCAGTATTTT. Amino acids: CASRPGTTDTQYF. Complete variable domain (other parts from reference TRBV5-1 and TRBJ2-3): KAGVTQTPRYLIKTRGQQVTLSCSPISGHRSVSWYQQTPGQGLQFLFEYFSETQRNKGNFPGRFSGRQFSNSRSEMNVSTLELGDSALYLCASRPGTTDTQYFGPGTRLTVL.

The chain couples TRBV7-8 to TRBJ2-3; TRBD2 is a possible D gene (5 bases). Germline lookup yields CDR1 SGHVS and CDR2 FQNEAQ. This CDR3 spans 12 amino acids. Trimming cost V 4 bases and J 10 bases, with 12 bases left between them. In DNA form, the CDR3 reads TGTGCCAGCAGCTCACTAGTCTGGGCGCAGTATTTT. Translating it yields CASSSLVWAQYF.

This sequence joins TRBV15 and TRBJ1-1, with D unclear. V lost 0 bases and J 4 bases, leaving 6 bases between the germline ends. The V gene's germline CDR1 is LNHNV and CDR2 YYDKDF (reference sequence). The CDR3 loop spans 13 amino acids. The CDR3 nucleotides read TGTGCCACCAGCAGAGATCTCCGCACTGAAGCTTTCTTT. As protein: CATSRDLRTEAFF.

The genes are TRBV6-1 and TRBJ1-2; D unclear. The CDR3 runs 14 residues. Germline lookup yields CDR1 MNHNS and CDR2 SASEGT. The V end lost 1 base, the J end lost 3 bases, and 9 bases lay between the germline ends. CDR3 region: CASSEVAGDYGYTF. DNA for the CDR3: TGTGCCAGCAGTGAAGTTGCAGGTGACTATGGCTACACCTTC.

The chain uses TRBV7-6 and TRBJ2-5, with 12 nucleotides matching TRBD2. The V segment lost 4 bases and the J segment 5 bases; nucleotides outside the gene matches: 5. The CDR3 covers 15 residues. Germline-derived CDR1 and CDR2 are SGHVS and FNYEAQ. The CDR3 reads CASSSTSGSTETQYF. CDR3 sequence (DNA): TGTGCCAGCAGCTCGACTAGCGGGAGTACGGAGACCCAGTACTTC.

This rearrangement joins TRBV7-9 to TRBJ2-7, with 7 bases that match TRBD2. The CDR3 runs 15 residues. Germline-derived CDR1 and CDR2 are SEHNR and FQNEAQ (reference sequence). V shed 3 bases and J 2 bases; nucleotides not matched to a gene: 7. The CDR3, as DNA: TGTGCCAGCAGCTTGGGACCGGGAGGACCCTACGAGCAGTACTTC. Encoded protein: CASSLGPGGPYEQYF. The whole variable domain, filled in from reference TRBV7-9 and TRBJ2-7, reads DTGVSQNPRHKITKRGQNVTFRCDPISEHNRLYWYRQTLGQGPEFLTYFQNEAQLEKSRLLSDRFSAERPKGSFSTLEIQRTEQGDSAMYLCASSLGPGGPYEQYFGPGTRLTVT.

V gene TRBV21-1 combines with J gene TRBJ2-1; the DNA was not used to check the table's D call, TRBD1. TRBV21-1 is labeled a pseudogene. This CDR3 has 14 amino acids. This CDR3 reads CASSLRTDYNEQFF. DNA for the CDR3: TGTGCCAGCAGCTTAAGGACAGATTACAATGAGCAGTTCTTC.

This clone has just one count. CDR3: CASSSGQGNQPQHF. The CDR3 DNA reads TGTGCCAGCAGCTCGGGACAGGGGAATCAGCCCCAGCATTTT. This sequence joins TRBV7-6 and TRBJ1-5; TRBD1 matches at 10 bases. V was clipped by 4 bases and J by 4 bases; unmatched bases: 1. The CDR3 is 14 amino acids. Germline CDR1 reads SGHVS; CDR2 reads FNYEAQ.

The chain links TRBV27 to TRBJ1-1; D not certain. The CDR3 length is 15 residues. Deletions cut 7 bases from V and 5 bases from J, with 20 bases between. The germline V gene encodes CDR1 MNHEY and CDR2 SMNVEV (reference sequence). The CDR3: CASTSRQVRCTEAFF. In DNA form, the CDR3 reads TGTGCCAGCACTTCACGCCAGGTAAGGTGTACTGAAGCTTTCTTT.

The chain has TRBV29-1 and TRBJ1-2; 11 nucleotides align to TRBD1. Trimming took 1 base from V and 7 from J; bases not matched to a gene: 5. CDR3 length: 14 amino acids. Germline CDR1 reads SQVTM; CDR2 reads ANQGSEA. The CDR3 sequence is CSVEGWGQGGGYTF. The CDR3, as DNA: TGCAGCGTTGAAGGTTGGGGACAGGGGGGTGGCTACACCTTC.